This TCR beta chain comes out of a study of T-cell reconstitution after alpha-beta-depleted transplantation in children. This clonotype was found a few times. What it binds is not known. During its preparation, the TCRbeta library received unique molecular identifiers. TCRdb called the PCR reads again in MiXCR, with one record for every CDR3 protein. The sample holds around 580,000 distinct CDR3 sequences; roughly a quarter are singletons and the top ten take around a third. Broader study findings: The authors attributed T-cell counts and diversity one year after transplant mostly to newly produced T cells.

There are 18 residues in the CDR3. CDR1 is SGHRS and CDR2 is YFSETQ in the germline V gene. J gave up 0 bases and V 1 base, and 11 bases lay outside the gene matches. Here the sequenced sample was PBMCs, taken before TCRalphabeta/CD19-depleted stem cell transplant. The sequence was collected from a boy younger than two with Wiskott-Aldrich syndrome, due to receive a stem cell transplant. This chain uses TRBV5-1 with TRBJ2-3; 7 nucleotides align to TRBD2. The CDR3 loop is CASSLWAFGTTSTDTQYF. In DNA form, the CDR3 reads TGCGCCAGCAGCTTGTGGGCGTTCGGGACTACCAGCACAGATACGCAGTATTTT. Using reference TRBV5-1 and TRBJ2-3 for the parts outside the CDR3, the full variable domain is KAGVTQTPRYLIKTRGQQVTLSCSPISGHRSVSWYQQTPGQGLQFLFEYFSETQRNKGNFPGRFSGRQFSNSRSEMNVSTLELGDSALYLCASSLWAFGTTSTDTQYFGPGTRLTVL.